The 10 T cell receptor beta chains reported below all come from one sample, sequenced in a study of T cell changes during pregnancy in multiple sclerosis. Produced via immunoSEQ multiplex PCR; TCRdb's table is partial and in-frame only. The top ten hold almost 6.5% of the sample, which has about 64,000 clones, roughly 87% seen once. This specimen consisted of peripheral blood, obtained in the third trimester of pregnancy. Receptor source: a female donor in good health, enrolled as a control in a pregnancy study.

The rearrangement links TRBV7-9 to TRBJ1-3; D gene uncertain. Germline V CDR1 and CDR2: SEHNR, FQNEAQ (reference sequence). V lost 5 bases, J lost 0 bases, and 11 bases lay in between. The CDR3 contains 15 residues. The chain's CDR3 is CASSPPQISGNTIYF. The CDR3 DNA reads as TGTGCCAGCAGCCCCCCGCAGATCTCTGGAAACACCATATATTTT.

The gene calls are TRBV5-6 and TRBJ1-2; 8 bases fit TRBD1. The junction had 9 bases not matched to a gene; V was cut back by 0 bases and J by 8 bases. The CDR3 loop spans 15 amino acids. Germline V gene sequence: CDR1 SGHDT, CDR2 YYEEEE. The CDR3 DNA reads as TGTGCCAGCAGCTTGGGGGGACAGGTTACAGGCGGCTACACCTTC. Amino acids: CASSLGGQVTGGYTF.

The V and J genes are TRBV18 and TRBJ2-2, with D possibly matching TRBD2 (5 bases). Germline V gives CDR1 KGHSH, CDR2 LQKENI. Between the trimmed V and J ends, which lost 4 bases and 1 base, there was a span of 13 bases. The CDR3 extends over 16 amino acids. CDR3 sequence reads: CASSQIRRVNTGELFF. CDR3 DNA sequence: TGTGCCAGCTCACAAATCAGGCGGGTGAACACCGGGGAGCTGTTTTTT.

The chain has TRBV2 and TRBJ1-2; D gene uncertain. Trimming cost V 2 bases and J 8 bases, with 6 bases left between them. The CDR3 length is 11 residues. The germline gives CDR1 SNHLY, CDR2 FYNNEI. CDR3 DNA sequence: TGTGCCAGCAGTGAATCAGGAGGCTACACCTTC. Translated, it gives CASSESGGYTF.

This chain uses TRBV29-1 with TRBJ1-4; 8 nucleotides agree with TRBD1. Germline lookup yields CDR1 SQVTM and CDR2 ANQGSEA. CDR3 length equals 16 residues. V was pared by 1 base and J by 7 bases, with 11 bases of the junction left unmatched. The CDR3 reads CSVEGLLTGDGEKLFF. In DNA form, the CDR3 reads TGCAGCGTTGAAGGGCTGCTGACAGGGGATGGTGAAAAACTGTTTTTT.

This CDR3 is CASSQDPQGTEAFF. The CDR3 nucleotides are TGCGCCAGCAGCCAAGATCCTCAGGGAACTGAAGCTTTCTTT. This chain connects TRBV4-3 to TRBJ1-1; a weak D match, TRBD1 (5 bases). The germline gives CDR1 LGHNA, CDR2 YSLEER. This CDR3 is 14 amino acids long. The germline V and J ends were trimmed by 0 bases and 5 bases, with 10 bases remaining between them.

The J gene is TRBJ1-1, the V gene TRBV6-1; TRBD1 matches 11 bases. Germline V gives CDR1 MNHNS, CDR2 SASEGT. The CDR3 is made up of 15 amino acids. V shed 7 bases, J shed 3 bases, and the junction held 7 bases outside the gene matches. CDR3 sequence: CASTWTGGGDTEAFF. The CDR3 nucleotides are TGTGCCAGCACCTGGACAGGGGGCGGTGACACTGAAGCTTTCTTT.

The chain links TRBV7-2 to TRBJ2-1, with a tentative D call TRBD1 (5 bases). The germline V gene has CDR1 SGHTA and CDR2 FQGNSA. Trimming removed 7 bases at V and 10 bases at J, with 17 bases between. The CDR3 runs 13 residues. The CDR3 DNA reads TGTGCCAGCATCCCTCGTCCTGGGGCGGAGCAGTTCTTC. Residues: CASIPRPGAEQFF.

This chain uses TRBV10-3 with TRBJ1-1, with D possibly TRBD1 on 5 matching bases. V lost 3 bases, J lost 0 bases, and 8 bases lay in between. This CDR3 is built from 14 residues. Germline CDR1 is ENHRY and CDR2 is SYGVKD. The CDR3 protein is CAISDQQVNTEAFF. The CDR3 DNA reads as TGTGCCATCAGTGATCAACAGGTGAACACTGAAGCTTTCTTT.

This clone was picked up a small number of times. Additional DNA sequences in this sample encode the identical CDR3. The chain recombines TRBV19 with TRBJ1-2; 9 nucleotides align to TRBD1. V lost 5 bases to trimming and J lost 7 bases; unmatched junction nucleotides: 8. CDR1 and CDR2 from the germline V gene are LNHDA and SQIVND (reference sequence). The CDR3 totals 14 residues. DNA for the CDR3: TGTGCCAGTAGTGACCGGGACAGGGCCCCTGGCTACACCTTC. Its translation: CASSDRDRAPGYTF.